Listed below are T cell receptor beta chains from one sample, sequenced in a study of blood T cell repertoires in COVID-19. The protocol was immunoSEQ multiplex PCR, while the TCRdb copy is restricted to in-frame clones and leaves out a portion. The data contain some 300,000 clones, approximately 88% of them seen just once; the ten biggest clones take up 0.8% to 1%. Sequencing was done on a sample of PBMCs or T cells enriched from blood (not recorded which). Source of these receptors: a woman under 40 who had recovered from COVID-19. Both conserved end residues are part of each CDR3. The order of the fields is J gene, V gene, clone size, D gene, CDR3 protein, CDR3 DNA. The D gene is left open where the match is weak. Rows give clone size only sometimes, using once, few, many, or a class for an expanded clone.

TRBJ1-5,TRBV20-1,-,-,CSASTGHNQPQHF,TGCAGTGCTAGTACGGGTCACAATCAGCCCCAGCATTTT
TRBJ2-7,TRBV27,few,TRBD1,CASSFPGQGEQYF,TGTGCCAGCAGTTTCCCGGGACAGGGGGAGCAGTACTTC
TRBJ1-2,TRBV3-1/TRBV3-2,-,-,CASSPSQGLNYGYTF,TGTGCCAGCAGCCCGTCCCAGGGACTTAACTATGGCTACACCTTC
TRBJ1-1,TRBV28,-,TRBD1,CASSLGTAYTEAFF,TGTGCCAGCAGTTTGGGGACAGCATACACTGAAGCTTTCTTT
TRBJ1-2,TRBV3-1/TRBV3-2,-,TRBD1,CASSPRTGGLTNYGYTF,TGTGCCAGCAGCCCTAGGACAGGGGGCTTGACTAACTATGGCTACACCTTC
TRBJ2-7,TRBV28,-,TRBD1,CASSPLPPGQSTYEQYF,TGTGCCAGCAGTCCCTTGCCCCCGGGACAGTCCACCTACGAGCAGTACTTC
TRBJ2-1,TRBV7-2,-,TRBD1,CASSSNSGTGIYNEQFF,TGTGCCAGCAGCTCGAACTCCGGGACAGGGATATACAATGAGCAGTTCTTC
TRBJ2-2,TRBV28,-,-,CASSPRHERGELFF,TGTGCCAGCAGTCCCAGACACGAACGCGGGGAGCTGTTTTTT
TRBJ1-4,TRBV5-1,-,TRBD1,CASSWGDRDEKLFF,TGCGCCAGCAGCTGGGGGGACAGGGACGAAAAACTGTTTTTT
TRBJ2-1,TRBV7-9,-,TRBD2,CASSPGLAKYNEQFF,TGTGCCAGCAGCCCTGGACTAGCGAAGTACAATGAGCAGTTCTTC
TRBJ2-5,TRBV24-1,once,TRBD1,CATSDLGQGGGETQYF,TGTGCCACCAGTGATTTGGGACAGGGGGGGGGAGAGACCCAGTACTTC
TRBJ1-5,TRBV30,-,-,CAWSPGYSNQPQHF,TGTGCCTGGAGTCCAGGGTATAGCAATCAGCCCCAGCATTTT
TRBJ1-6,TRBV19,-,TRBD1,CASARQGSMGSYNSPLHF,TGTGCCAGTGCTAGACAGGGGTCGATGGGATCCTATAATTCACCCCTCCACTTT
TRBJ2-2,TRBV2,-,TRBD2,CATPMASGGKWTGELFF,TGTGCCACCCCAATGGCTAGCGGGGGGAAATGGACCGGGGAGCTGTTTTTT
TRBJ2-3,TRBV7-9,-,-,CASSYKTGTETQSPDTQYF,TGTGCCAGCAGCTATAAAACCGGGACTGAAACACAAAGCCCAGATACGCAGTATTTT
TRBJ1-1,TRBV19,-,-,CASSIVGGLGNTEAFF,TGTGCCAGTAGTATAGTCGGGGGGCTCGGGAACACTGAAGCTTTCTTT
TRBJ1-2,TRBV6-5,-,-,CASKSGLSYTF,TGTGCCAGCAAGTCTGGGCTAAGCTACACCTTC
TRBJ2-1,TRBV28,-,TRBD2,CASSLPVTSSEQFF,TGTGCCAGCAGTTTGCCCGTGACTAGCAGTGAGCAGTTCTTC
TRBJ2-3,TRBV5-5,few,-,CASSFGLELTDTQYF,TGTGCCAGCAGCTTCGGTTTGGAGCTCACAGATACGCAGTATTTT
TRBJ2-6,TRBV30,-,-,CAWSQGIGRANVLTF,TGTGCCTGGAGTCAGGGTATTGGGAGGGCCAACGTCCTGACTTTC
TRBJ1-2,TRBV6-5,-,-,CASSYGGNNYGYTF,TGTGCCAGCAGTTACGGGGGGAATAACTATGGCTACACCTTC
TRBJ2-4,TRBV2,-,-,CASSRTDLAKNIQYF,TGTGCCAGCAGTAGGACAGACTTAGCCAAAAACATTCAGTACTTC
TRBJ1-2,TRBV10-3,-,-,CAIRGGHGTESANYGYTF,TGTGCCATCAGGGGGGGGCATGGTACCGAATCAGCTAACTATGGCTACACCTTC